The clone carrying this T cell receptor (beta chain) was observed a few times. As yet, its antigen is unknown. This specimen comes from a study of vaccination effects on CD4 cells after COVID-19. Clones were read by immunoSEQ multiplex PCR, and TCRdb kept only the in-frame ones, dropping some. The sample contains over 60,000 clones, about 67% of which appear only once. After expansion with viral peptide pools in the ViraFEST assay, antigen-specific CD4+ T cells were sequenced. Culturing for approximately 10 days preceded CD4+ T cell isolation. Two doses of either BNT162b2 or mRNA-1273 were given to each participant. Each vaccine recipient was nucleocapsid antibody negative and had no prior SARS-CoV-2 infection. This CDR3 is 15 amino acids long.

V gene TRBV21-1 combines with J gene TRBJ1-1; TRBD1 reflects the table's D call only, with no check against the DNA. TRBV21-1 is designated a pseudogene. This material consisted of CD4+ T cells from PBMCs cultured with HCoV-229E spike peptides, taken after COVID-19 vaccination. The receptor's source is a human donor who received a COVID-19 vaccine. CDR3 loop: CASSKRDNRVTEAFF. The DNA for the CDR3 is TGTGCCAGCAGCAAAAGGGACAACAGGGTCACTGAAGCTTTCTTT.